Listed below are T cell receptor beta chains from one sample, sequenced in a study of CD8+ T cells in alopecia areata. Only in-frame clones appear in the TCRdb table, and some are missing; sequencing was by immunoSEQ multiplex PCR. The sample has about 300,000 clones, roughly 64% seen once. Source: CD4+ T cells sorted from blood, taken at week 24, from a patient treated with tofacitinib. The receptor set was obtained from a human donor with alopecia areata. Each CDR3 is given without its conserved first and last residue. The order of the fields is CDR3 protein, clone size, V gene. Expanded clones get a size class; other rows say once, few or many, or leave the size out.

CDR3 protein: ASSLALGGASGANVLT; clone size: few; V gene: TRBV7-9
CDR3 protein: ASSLAAGPMNTEAF; clone size: once; V gene: TRBV5-1
CDR3 protein: SASFSTEAF; clone size: once; V gene: TRBV20-1
CDR3 protein: SVEGLGGELF; clone size: few; V gene: TRBV29-1
CDR3 protein: ASSLEGQGIYEQY; clone size: .; V gene: TRBV27
CDR3 protein: AWSVRVIAF; clone size: .; V gene: TRBV30
CDR3 protein: ASSHTSRGGHGTQY; clone size: few; V gene: TRBV7-2
CDR3 protein: ASSLGGGAREETQY; clone size: few; V gene: TRBV11-2
CDR3 protein: SVEGTGSSEQY; clone size: few; V gene: TRBV29-1
CDR3 protein: ASSPRTSGVYTQY; clone size: .; V gene: TRBV7-2
CDR3 protein: SVDGRGTGIFYGYT; clone size: .; V gene: TRBV29-1
CDR3 protein: ASSWDKNYGYT; clone size: .; V gene: TRBV27
CDR3 protein: ASSIAGGRNTQY; clone size: .; V gene: TRBV7-9
CDR3 protein: ASSLGAGTVYGYT; clone size: .; V gene: TRBV7-9
CDR3 protein: ASLADDRKYNEQF; clone size: .; V gene: TRBV28
CDR3 protein: ASSDWAFGEAF; clone size: .; V gene: TRBV25-1
CDR3 protein: ASSQEDRAESIQY; clone size: .; V gene: TRBV4-2
CDR3 protein: ASSFNGISTGELF; clone size: .; V gene: TRBV5-1
CDR3 protein: AIRGQGEEKLF; clone size: .; V gene: TRBV10-3
CDR3 protein: ASSIGNRGRGEKLF; clone size: few; V gene: TRBV6-6
CDR3 protein: ASSQDAGPYGYT; clone size: once; V gene: TRBV4-3
CDR3 protein: ASQGQGGPLH; clone size: .; V gene: TRBV6-6
CDR3 protein: ASSQSRATLPDTEAF; clone size: .; V gene: TRBV4-1
CDR3 protein: AISESRIGNEQY; clone size: .; V gene: TRBV10-3
CDR3 protein: AWSGTGGQETQY; clone size: .; V gene: TRBV30
CDR3 protein: ASSVDWGNEQF; clone size: .; V gene: TRBV9
CDR3 protein: SVDPGTGVSYEQY; clone size: few; V gene: TRBV29-1
CDR3 protein: ASSSTEGVRQPQH; clone size: .; V gene: TRBV7-2
CDR3 protein: ASSQVSGGRTDTQY; clone size: .; V gene: TRBV4-1
CDR3 protein: ASSQQGFNQPQH; clone size: .; V gene: TRBV7-9
CDR3 protein: ASSAHRDAKNIQY; clone size: .; V gene: TRBV25-1
CDR3 protein: ASSPTGLPLH; clone size: .; V gene: TRBV5-6
CDR3 protein: ASIGAYEQY; clone size: .; V gene: TRBV2
CDR3 protein: ASSPTRTAGYT; clone size: .; V gene: TRBV27
CDR3 protein: AISVKTEQF; clone size: few; V gene: TRBV10-3